The 19 T cell receptor beta chains below come from one sample, sequenced in a study of T cells after yellow fever vaccination (dated by TCRdb to between 2017 and 2020). According to the study, the label for this sample's treatment or condition signals: live attenuated yellow fever vaccine strain. Library preparation used 5' RACE. The instrument was an Illumina HiSeq 2500. The public reads were reanalyzed by TCRdb: fastp trimming at Q25, MiXCR alignment, in-frame beta chains only. Rows merge per CDR3 protein into single entries with the most common DNA and genes. This sample lists approximately 600,000 distinct CDR3 sequences; around an eighth were detected once. The ten most abundant clones make up under 15% of the sample. The sequencing used PBMCs, collected on the day of the yellow fever booster vaccination. The receptor source for this set is a man aged 30 to 45 who received the YFV17D yellow fever vaccine.

This clonotype was counted between two and nine times. The chain couples TRBV6-1 to TRBJ2-7, with no clear D. Germline V gene data show CDR1 as MNHNS and CDR2 as SASEGT. The CDR3 has 16 residues. Trimming cost V 6 bases and J 0 bases, with 18 bases left between them. For the CDR3, the DNA is TGTGCCAGCAGCCTTGGGCAGGTGTACGCCTCCTACGAGCAGTACTTC. Amino acid sequence: CASSLGQVYASYEQYF.

This clonotype was recorded at least ten times. The V and J genes are TRBV20-1 and TRBJ1-1, with D possibly being TRBD1 (5 bases). CDR1 is DFQATT and CDR2 is SNEGSKA in the germline V gene (reference sequence). V lost 0 bases and J lost 1, with 9 bases in between. This CDR3 comprises 14 residues. The CDR3 reads CSAREGTANTEAFF. In nucleotides, the CDR3 is TGCAGTGCTAGAGAGGGGACGGCGAACACTGAAGCTTTCTTT.

This clonotype has only a few counts. The chain links TRBV20-1 to TRBJ1-6; D gene uncertain. CDR1 and CDR2 (germline): DFQATT, SNEGSKA (reference sequence). The CDR3 covers 12 residues. CDR3 in DNA: TGCGGACTGCTAAAGGGAAATTCACCCCTCCACTTT. This translates into CGLLKGNSPLHF.

The genes are TRBV9 and TRBJ1-1; unclear D gene. Trimming removed 0 bases from V and 4 bases from J, with 7 bases in between. This CDR3 has 13 residues. Germline-derived CDR1 and CDR2 are SGDLS and YYNGEE. The CDR3 nucleotides are TGTGCCAGCAGCGTAGCGGGGAGCACTGAAGCTTTCTTT. As protein: CASSVAGSTEAFF.

V usage is TRBV4-1 and J usage is TRBJ1-1; no definite D call. Looked up from germline, CDR1 is MGHRA and CDR2 is YSYEKL. V was pared by 0 bases and J by 2 bases, with 10 bases between. This CDR3 has 15 amino acids. For the CDR3, the DNA is TGCGCCAGCAGCCAAGAAGAACCACTTAACACTGAAGCTTTCTTT. Translation gives CASSQEEPLNTEAFF.

This chain connects TRBV29-1 to TRBJ2-3, with D perhaps assigned TRBD1 or TRBD2 (5 bases each). CDR1 is SQVTM and CDR2 is ANQGSEA in the germline V gene. CDR3 length equals 12 residues. The DNA of the CDR3 is TGCGGGGGAGCGGAACACACAGATACGCAGTATTTT. It encodes CGGAEHTDTQYF.

The J gene is TRBJ2-3, the V gene TRBV18; 7 bases align to TRBD2. This CDR3 contains 13 residues. Germline V CDR1 and CDR2: KGHSH, LQKENI. With V trimmed by 4 bases and J by 4 bases, 2 bases remained unmatched. The CDR3 DNA is TGTGCCAGCTCACGACTAGCTGCAGATACGCAGTATTTT. Protein product: CASSRLAADTQYF.

V and J are TRBV5-1 and TRBJ2-1; 8 bases are a match to TRBD2. The CDR3 length is 15 residues. CDR1 is SGHRS, CDR2 YFSETQ, per germline. V dropped 0 bases and J dropped 11; count of bases not matched to a gene: 10. CDR3 nucleotide sequence: TGCGCCAGCAGCTTGGCCGGGACTAGTCCTTTTAAGCAGTTCTTC. Residues: CASSLAGTSPFKQFF.

This clonotype appeared a few times. The chain joins TRBV7-2 to TRBJ2-2; 11 bases line up with TRBD2. The germline V gene encodes CDR1 SGHTA and CDR2 FQGNSA. The V gene end was trimmed by 6 bases and the J gene end by 1 base; junction bases not matched to a gene: 4. The CDR3 is 16 amino acids. The CDR3 coding sequence is TGTGCCAGCAGACTGGGACTAGCGGTGAACACCGGGGAGCTGTTTTTT. Translating gives CASRLGLAVNTGELFF.

The sample holds many counts of this clonotype. This chain links TRBV20-1 with TRBJ2-7; 7 bases fit TRBD2. CDR1 is DFQATT and CDR2 is SNEGSKA in the germline V gene (reference sequence). This CDR3 contains 12 residues. V trimming: 5 bases; J trimming: 3 bases; junction bases outside the gene matches: 4. The CDR3 sequence is CSARAGSYEQYF. The CDR3 nucleotides read TGCAGTGCTCGAGCGGGAAGCTACGAGCAGTACTTC.

This clonotype has only a few counts. The V and J genes are TRBV5-1 and TRBJ2-3; tentative D call: TRBD2 (5 bases). Germline-derived CDR1 and CDR2 are SGHRS and YFSETQ. The CDR3 has 14 amino acids. Trimming took off 4 bases at V and 3 bases at J, with 12 bases between the two ends. The CDR3 DNA reads TGCGCCAGCAGCCGGGAAGGGAAGACAGATACGCAGTATTTT. Translating it yields CASSREGKTDTQYF.

The CDR3 loop is CASSLDRVVGELFF. The CDR3 bases are TGTGCCAGCAGCTTGGACAGGGTGGTCGGGGAGCTGTTTTTT. V usage is TRBV7-2 and J usage is TRBJ2-2; 8 bases are shared with TRBD1. The germline CDR1 and CDR2 sequences are SGHTA and FQGNSA. The V segment lost 3 bases and the J segment 7 bases; nucleotides outside the gene matches: 4. The CDR3 has 14 residues.

There are many counts of this clonotype. This chain uses TRBV6-5 with TRBJ2-7; D is unclear. This CDR3 comprises 12 residues. V lost 6 bases and J lost 3, with 9 bases in between. CDR1 is MNHEY and CDR2 is SVGAGI in the germline V gene. In DNA, the CDR3 is TGTGCCAGCAGCATGACGGGCTACGAGCAGTACTTC. Protein sequence: CASSMTGYEQYF.

This clonotype was picked up a small number of times. The rearrangement joins TRBV27 to TRBJ2-3; D may be TRBD2 (6 bases). This CDR3 region has 14 residues. V dropped 3 bases and J dropped 8 bases, with 15 bases sitting between them. Per germline, CDR1 MNHEY and CDR2 SMNVEV (reference sequence). The CDR3 bases are TGTGCCAGCAGTTTCGGAGCGGGTGTTGGTACGCAGTATTTT. The encoded protein is CASSFGAGVGTQYF.

This clonotype has ten or more counts. The chain joins TRBV18 to TRBJ1-1; D is uncertain. The V and J ends lost 5 bases and 2 bases respectively, with 9 bases between them. The length of the CDR3 is 13 residues. Germline-derived CDR1 and CDR2 are KGHSH and LQKENI. This chain's CDR3 is CASSDTLNTEAFF. CDR3 coding DNA: TGTGCCAGCTCAGACACCCTTAACACTGAAGCTTTCTTT.

The genes are TRBV7-9 and TRBJ2-7, with D possibly being TRBD1 (6 bases). This CDR3 contains 12 residues. The germline V gene encodes CDR1 SEHNR and CDR2 FQNEAQ (reference sequence). The V gene lost 5 bases and the J gene lost 7 bases, with 12 bases spanning the gap. CDR3 region: CASSDHRVEQYF. CDR3 DNA sequence: TGTGCCAGCAGCGACCACAGGGTTGAGCAGTACTTC.

The chain uses TRBV4-3 and TRBJ2-1; D unclear. Germline CDR1 reads LGHNA; CDR2 reads YSLEER. The CDR3 is 13 residues long. The V end lost 0 bases, the J end lost 9 bases, and 9 bases lay between the germline ends. This CDR3 reads CASSQDIVGEQFF. The CDR3 DNA is TGCGCCAGCAGCCAAGATATAGTGGGTGAGCAGTTCTTC.

J is TRBJ2-2 and V is TRBV9; no firm D call. Trimming left V 0 bases short and J 1 base short, with 7 bases between. Germline CDR1 reads SGDLS; CDR2 reads YYNGEE. The CDR3 length is 15 residues. CDR3 nucleotide sequence: TGTGCCAGCAGCGTAGGTTGGGTGAACACCGGGGAGCTGTTTTTT. Its translation: CASSVGWVNTGELFF.

This chain connects TRBV20-1 to TRBJ2-1; TRBD2 agrees at 12 bases. V lost 6 bases and J lost 6; bases outside the gene matches: 6. Germline V CDR1 and CDR2: DFQATT, SNEGSKA (reference sequence). CDR3 size: 14 residues. The DNA for the CDR3 is TGCAGTGCCGGCCGACTAGCGGGAGTCAATGAGCAGTTCTTC. Protein sequence: CSAGRLAGVNEQFF.